This T cell receptor beta chain was observed in a study of monozygotic twins with cystic fibrosis. The data were produced by immunoSEQ multiplex PCR, yet TCRdb's version contains in-frame clones alone and is incomplete. The sample contains over 20,000 clones, roughly 90% of which appear only once. The sequencing input was blood. This receptor was taken from a girl aged 2 to 9 with cystic fibrosis.

CDR3 in amino acids: CAISRTGGYADTQYF. For the CDR3, the DNA is TGTGCCATCAGTAGGACAGGGGGATATGCGGATACGCAGTATTTT. This chain uses TRBV10-3 with TRBJ2-3; the match to TRBD1 covers 10 bases. The CDR3 runs 15 residues. Germline V gene lookup returns CDR1 ENHRY and CDR2 SYGVKD. With 5 bases clipped from V and 6 bases from J, the junction kept 8 bases outside the gene matches.